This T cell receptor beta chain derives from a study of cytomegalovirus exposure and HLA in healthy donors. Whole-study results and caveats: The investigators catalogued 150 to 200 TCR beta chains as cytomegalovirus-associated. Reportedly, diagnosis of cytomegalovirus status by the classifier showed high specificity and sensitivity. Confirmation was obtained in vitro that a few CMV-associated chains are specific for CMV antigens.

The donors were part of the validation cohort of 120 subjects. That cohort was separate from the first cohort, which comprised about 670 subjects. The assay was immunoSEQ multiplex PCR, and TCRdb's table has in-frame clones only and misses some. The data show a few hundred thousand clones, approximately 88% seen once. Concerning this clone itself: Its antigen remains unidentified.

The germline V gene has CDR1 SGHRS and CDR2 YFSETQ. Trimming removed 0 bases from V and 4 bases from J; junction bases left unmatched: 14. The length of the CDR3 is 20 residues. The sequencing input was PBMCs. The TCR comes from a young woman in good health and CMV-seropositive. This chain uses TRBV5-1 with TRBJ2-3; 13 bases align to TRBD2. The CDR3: CASSLVVLGRTSGRSDTQYF. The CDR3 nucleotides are TGCGCCAGCAGCTTGGTAGTTTTAGGTCGGACTAGCGGGAGATCAGATACGCAGTATTTT.